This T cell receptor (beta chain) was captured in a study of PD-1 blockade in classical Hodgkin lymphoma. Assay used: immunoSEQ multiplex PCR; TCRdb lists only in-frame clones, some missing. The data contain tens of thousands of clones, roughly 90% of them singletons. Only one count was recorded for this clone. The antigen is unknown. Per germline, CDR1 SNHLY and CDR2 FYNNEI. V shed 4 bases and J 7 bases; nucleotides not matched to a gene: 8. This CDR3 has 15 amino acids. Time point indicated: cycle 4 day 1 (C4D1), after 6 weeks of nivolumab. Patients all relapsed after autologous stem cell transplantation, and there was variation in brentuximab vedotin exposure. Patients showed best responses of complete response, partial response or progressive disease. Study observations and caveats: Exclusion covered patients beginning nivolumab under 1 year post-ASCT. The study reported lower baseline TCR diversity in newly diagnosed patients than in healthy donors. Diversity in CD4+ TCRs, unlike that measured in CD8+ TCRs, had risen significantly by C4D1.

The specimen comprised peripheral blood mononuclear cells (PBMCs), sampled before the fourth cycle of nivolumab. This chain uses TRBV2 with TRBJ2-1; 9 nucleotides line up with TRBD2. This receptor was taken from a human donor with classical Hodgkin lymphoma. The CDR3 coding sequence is TGTGCCAGCAGTGGTCTAGCGGGATTGCCGAATGAGCAGTTCTTC. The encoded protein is CASSGLAGLPNEQFF.